The T cell receptor (beta chain) under discussion was sequenced for a study of cytomegalovirus exposure and HLA in healthy donors. Study results and limitations: In a later analysis, a missense DCLRE1C variant was linked to TCR beta V- and J-gene trimming.

V was cut by 5 bases and J by 2 bases, with 9 bases left in between. This CDR3 is built from 13 residues. Germline loops: CDR1 SEHNR, CDR2 FQNEAQ (reference sequence). A note on this clone: Its antigen is unknown.

A multiplex PCR was run with 60 Vbeta primers and 13 Jbeta primers. Profiled with immunoSEQ multiplex PCR; TCRdb holds only in-frame clones, not every one. This repertoire comprises under 50,000 clones; its ten largest clones make up 3% to 4.5%. The receptor's source is a male donor in good health and CMV-seronegative. This sequence joins TRBV7-9 and TRBJ1-2; unclear D gene. Sequenced material: PBMCs. Here the CDR3 reads CASSRTENYGYTF. DNA for the CDR3: TGTGCCAGCAGCCGAACAGAGAACTATGGCTACACCTTC.